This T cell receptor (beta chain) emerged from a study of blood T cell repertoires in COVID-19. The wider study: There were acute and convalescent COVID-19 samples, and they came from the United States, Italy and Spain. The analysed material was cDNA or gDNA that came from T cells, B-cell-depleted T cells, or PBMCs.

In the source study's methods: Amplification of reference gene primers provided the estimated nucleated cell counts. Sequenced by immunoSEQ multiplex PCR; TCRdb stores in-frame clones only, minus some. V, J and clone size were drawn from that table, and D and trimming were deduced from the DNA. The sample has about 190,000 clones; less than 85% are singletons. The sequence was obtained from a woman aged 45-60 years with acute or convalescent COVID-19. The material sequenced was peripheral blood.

The CDR3 here is CASSLKFGAVAKNIQYF. CDR3 nucleotides: TGTGCCAGCAGCCTCAAGTTCGGCGCGGTAGCCAAAAACATTCAGTACTTC. The chain links TRBV13 to TRBJ2-4; no firm D call. The germline V gene encodes CDR1 PRHDT and CDR2 FYEKMQ (reference sequence). This CDR3 comprises 17 residues. V lost 5 bases and J lost 0, with 17 bases in between.